A selection of T cell receptor beta chains follows, all from one sample in a study of identical twins. TCRdb itself ran the 5' RACE reads through MiXCR, one entry per CDR3 protein. The sample has roughly 280,000 distinct CDR3 sequences, 9.5% seen once. A further study also used this sample, focusing on yellow fever vaccine responses in identical twins.

Sequenced input: CD8+ T cells sorted from blood. Source of these receptors: a woman younger than 35 in good health. The conserved cysteine and the conserved F or W are not part of the CDR3 here. A D gene is named only where the DNA matches it firmly.

d_call j_call v_call cdr3_aa
NA TRBJ2-7 TRBV7-8 ASSLNWEVGYEQY
NA TRBJ1-5 TRBV29-1 SVIPGPNHNQPQH
TRBD1 TRBJ2-7 TRBV4-1 ASSQPGTGGYEQY
NA TRBJ2-2 TRBV15 ATSRARAANTGELF
NA TRBJ1-1 TRBV27 ASSEYGYYTEAF
NA TRBJ2-1 TRBV29-1 SVWTGGNEQF
NA TRBJ2-3 TRBV27 ASSFIPSDTQY
NA TRBJ2-7 TRBV12-3/TRBV12-4 ASSRGHGPYEQY
NA TRBJ2-7 TRBV4-3 ASSQDHDRYYEQY
NA TRBJ2-2 TRBV11-2 ASSPRRVRAGELF
NA TRBJ1-1 TRBV5-1 ASKTGNTEAF
TRBD2 TRBJ2-3 TRBV7-8 ASSLLGLAGGPGTDTQY
NA TRBJ2-1 TRBV27 ATGRGGRGNEQF
TRBD2 TRBJ2-1 TRBV12-3/TRBV12-4 ASSLTTGTSGSQF
TRBD1 TRBJ1-1 TRBV12-3/TRBV12-4 ASSHSRGREAF
TRBD1 TRBJ1-4 TRBV6-5 ASSYSVGDSEKLF
TRBD2 TRBJ2-1 TRBV6-1 ASSPSLAGLDNEQF
TRBD2 TRBJ2-7 TRBV14 ASSSGAGGLEEQY
TRBD1 TRBJ1-6 TRBV7-9 ASSSPGQGMDSPLH
NA TRBJ1-3 TRBV9 ASSVDGGAGNTIY
TRBD1 TRBJ1-4 TRBV29-1 SVGITGVNEKLF
NA TRBJ2-3 TRBV20-1 SANSGQFLTDTQY
TRBD1 TRBJ2-2 TRBV5-1 ASGRTGERGELF
TRBD1 TRBJ2-7 TRBV27 ASSPGTGTSYEQY
NA TRBJ2-1 TRBV10-3 AISDGLNNEQF
NA TRBJ2-1 TRBV7-2 ASSPRRKRRNEQF
TRBD1 TRBJ2-7 TRBV20-1 SARSTGPEQY
NA TRBJ2-2 TRBV10-3 AISAGGPNTGELF
NA TRBJ2-5 TRBV4-2 ASSQGELQETQY
NA TRBJ2-7 TRBV13 ASSRTGLNSYEQY
NA TRBJ1-1 TRBV12-3/TRBV12-4 ASSLGGRVAHTEAF
TRBD1 TRBJ2-2 TRBV7-7 ASSTGDRVFTGELF
NA TRBJ1-4 TRBV11-2 ASSLLTANEKLF
TRBD1 TRBJ2-7 TRBV4-3 ASSQDAGDRAYEQY
NA TRBJ1-1 TRBV3-1 ASSPLFGGANEAF
NA TRBJ2-3 TRBV5-6 ASGGIQHRDRTDTQY
NA TRBJ2-4 TRBV20-1 SARQDPPLQY
NA TRBJ2-3 TRBV4-2 ASSHSSGPGDTQY
NA TRBJ2-4 TRBV29-1 SVEGDIQY
NA TRBJ2-3 TRBV7-9 ASSLESFSTDTQY
NA TRBJ1-1 TRBV6-1 ASTWLGPEAF
NA TRBJ2-5 TRBV20-1 SASQVGLTETQY
NA TRBJ2-7 TRBV7-9 ASSLAGVEQY
TRBD2 TRBJ2-7 TRBV20-1 SASWSGDSYEQY
TRBD2 TRBJ2-7 TRBV27 ASIGLAGSHLSYEQY
TRBD1 TRBJ1-1 TRBV29-1 SAAPGQGAAEAF
TRBD2 TRBJ2-7 TRBV6-1 ASSETSGESYEQY